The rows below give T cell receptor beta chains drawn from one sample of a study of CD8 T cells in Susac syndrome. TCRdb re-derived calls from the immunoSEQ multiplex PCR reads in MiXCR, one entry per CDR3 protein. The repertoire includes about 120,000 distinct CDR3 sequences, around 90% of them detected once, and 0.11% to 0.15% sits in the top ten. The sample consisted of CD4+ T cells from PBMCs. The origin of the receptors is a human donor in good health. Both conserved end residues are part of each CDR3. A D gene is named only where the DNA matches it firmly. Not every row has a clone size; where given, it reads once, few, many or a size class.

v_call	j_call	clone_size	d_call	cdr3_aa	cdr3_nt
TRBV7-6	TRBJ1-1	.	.	CASSLDGRDPSLNTEAFF	TGTGCCAGCAGCTTAGATGGCAGGGATCCGAGTTTGAACACTGAAGCTTTCTTT
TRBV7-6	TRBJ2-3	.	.	CASSLESGDTQYF	TGTGCCAGCAGCTTAGAGTCGGGAGATACGCAGTATTTT
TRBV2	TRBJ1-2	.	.	CASSEAAGSYGYTF	TGTGCCAGCAGTGAGGCTGCGGGATCCTATGGCTACACCTTC
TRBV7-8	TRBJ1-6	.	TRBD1	CASSLSAGTGVSPLHF	TGTGCCAGCAGCTTAAGCGCCGGGACAGGGGTATCACCCCTCCACTTT
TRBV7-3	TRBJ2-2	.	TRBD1	CASSARGSPGTGELFF	TGTGCCAGCAGCGCCAGGGGGAGCCCGGGCACCGGGGAGCTGTTTTTT
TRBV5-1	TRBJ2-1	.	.	CASSSGQRSYNEQFF	TGCGCCAGCAGCTCTGGGCAGCGCTCCTACAATGAGCAGTTCTTC
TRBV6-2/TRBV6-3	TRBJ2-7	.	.	CASSEPGPYEQYF	TGTGCCAGCAGTGAACCGGGACCCTACGAGCAGTACTTC
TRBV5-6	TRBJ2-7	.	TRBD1	CASSLMGQGTYEQYF	TGTGCCAGCAGCTTGATGGGACAGGGGACCTACGAGCAGTACTTC
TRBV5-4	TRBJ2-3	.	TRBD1	CASSRGQGAWDTQYF	TGTGCCAGCAGCCGAGGACAGGGGGCCTGGGATACGCAGTATTTT
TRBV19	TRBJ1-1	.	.	CASIGRQLNTEAFF	TGTGCCAGTATAGGTCGACAGTTGAACACTGAAGCTTTCTTT
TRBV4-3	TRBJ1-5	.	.	CASSQEGRTEPQHF	TGCGCCAGCAGCCAAGAGGGGAGGACTGAGCCCCAGCATTTT
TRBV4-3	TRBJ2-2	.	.	CASSQGWQLNTGELFF	TGCGCCAGCAGCCAAGGGTGGCAGTTGAACACCGGGGAGCTGTTTTTT
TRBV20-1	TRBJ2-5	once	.	CSADLAAVGETQYF	TGCAGTGCGGATCTGGCAGCCGTGGGGGAGACCCAGTACTTC
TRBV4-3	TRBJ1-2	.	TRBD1	CASSQDTGDYGYTF	TGCGCCAGCAGCCAAGATACAGGGGACTATGGCTACACCTTC
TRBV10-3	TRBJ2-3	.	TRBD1	CAISATGADTQYF	TGTGCCATCAGTGCGACAGGGGCAGATACGCAGTATTTT
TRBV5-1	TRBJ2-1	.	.	CASMNQGSYNEQFF	TGCGCCAGCATGAATCAGGGTTCCTACAATGAGCAGTTCTTC
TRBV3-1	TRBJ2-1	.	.	CASRTTGRLFEQFF	TGTGCCAGCAGAACGACTGGACGTCTTTTTGAGCAGTTCTTC
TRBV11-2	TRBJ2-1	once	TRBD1	CASTVSRDRETGEQFF	TGTGCCAGCACCGTAAGCCGGGACAGGGAAACGGGTGAGCAGTTCTTC
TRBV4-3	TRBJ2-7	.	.	CASSQDWGSESYEQYF	TGCGCCAGCAGCCAAGATTGGGGGTCAGAGTCCTACGAGCAGTACTTC
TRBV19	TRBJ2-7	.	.	CASTAYEQYF	TGTGCCAGTACCGCCTACGAGCAGTACTTC
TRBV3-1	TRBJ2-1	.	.	CASSARTGGGHNEQFF	TGTGCCAGCAGCGCAAGAACCGGGGGTGGGCACAATGAGCAGTTCTTC
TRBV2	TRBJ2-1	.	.	CASSTPGVWFF	TGTGCCAGCAGTACGCCGGGAGTGTGGTTCTTC
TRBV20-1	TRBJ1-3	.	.	CSARSGNTIYF	TGCAGTGCTAGATCGGGAAACACCATATATTTT
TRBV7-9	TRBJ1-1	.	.	CASSLVLAGGTEAFF	TGTGCCAGCAGCTTAGTTCTTGCTGGGGGCACTGAAGCTTTCTTT
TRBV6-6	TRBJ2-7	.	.	CASRDIGGTRGTEQYF	TGTGCCAGCAGAGACATTGGGGGCACCAGGGGTACCGAGCAGTACTTC
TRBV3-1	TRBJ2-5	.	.	CASSQVAGAPSGTQYF	TGTGCCAGCAGCCAAGTTGCGGGGGCCCCTAGTGGGACCCAGTACTTC
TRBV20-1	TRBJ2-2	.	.	CSARVGGVTGELFF	TGCAGTGCTAGAGTTGGAGGAGTCACCGGGGAGCTGTTTTTT
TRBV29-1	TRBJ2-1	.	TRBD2	CSVAREGLSDEQFF	TGCAGCGTTGCGCGGGAGGGCCTCTCCGATGAGCAGTTCTTC
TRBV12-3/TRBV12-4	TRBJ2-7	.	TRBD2	CASSPGTSGGSYEQYF	TGTGCCAGCAGTCCAGGGACTAGCGGGGGCTCCTACGAGCAGTACTTC
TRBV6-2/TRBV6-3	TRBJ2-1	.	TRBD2	CASSPGTSGIF	TGTGCCAGCAGCCCCGGGACTAGCGGGATCTTC
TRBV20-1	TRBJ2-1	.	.	CSARSQRISYNEQFF	TGCAGTGCTAGATCTCAGCGGATCTCCTACAATGAGCAGTTCTTC
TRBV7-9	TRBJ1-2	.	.	CASSLSSAYGYTF	TGTGCCAGCAGCTTAAGCAGCGCCTATGGCTACACCTTC
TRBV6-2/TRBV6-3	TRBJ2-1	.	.	CASSRGSAYEQFF	TGTGCCAGCAGTCGGGGATCGGCATATGAGCAGTTCTTC
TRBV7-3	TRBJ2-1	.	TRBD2	CASSRSGLAGSYNEQFF	TGTGCCAGCAGCCGATCGGGACTAGCGGGTTCCTACAATGAGCAGTTCTTC
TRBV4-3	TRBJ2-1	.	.	CASSQAVNNEQFF	TGCGCCAGCAGCCAGGCCGTAAACAATGAGCAGTTCTTC
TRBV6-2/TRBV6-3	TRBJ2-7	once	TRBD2	CASRLAGTYEQYF	TGTGCCAGCCGACTAGCGGGGACCTACGAGCAGTACTTC
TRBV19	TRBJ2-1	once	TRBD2	CASKERGGQGRAEQFF	TGTGCCAGTAAGGAGCGGGGGGGCCAAGGCAGGGCCGAGCAGTTCTTC
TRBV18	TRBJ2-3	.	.	CASSPTQDTQYF	TGTGCCAGCTCACCGACCCAAGATACGCAGTATTTT
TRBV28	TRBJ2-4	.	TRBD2	CASSKLTSLGGRENIQYF	TGTGCCAGCAGTAAACTAACTAGCTTGGGAGGGCGGGAAAACATTCAGTACTTC
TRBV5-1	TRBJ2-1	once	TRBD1	CASSVKGQGYEQFF	TGCGCCAGCAGCGTCAAAGGACAGGGTTATGAGCAGTTCTTC
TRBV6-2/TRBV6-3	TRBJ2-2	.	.	CASSYSAGTGELFF	TGTGCCAGCAGTTACTCGGCAGGGACCGGGGAGCTGTTTTTT
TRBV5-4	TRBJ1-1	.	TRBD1	CASSLGGQGGTEAFF	TGTGCCAGCAGCTTGGGGGGACAGGGAGGAACCGAAGCTTTCTTT
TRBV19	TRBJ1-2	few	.	CAGRDVDYGYTF	TGTGCCGGAAGGGACGTTGATTATGGCTACACCTTC
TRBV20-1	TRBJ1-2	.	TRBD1	CSALQGGGVPGYTF	TGCAGTGCTCTCCAGGGGGGAGGAGTCCCTGGCTACACCTTC
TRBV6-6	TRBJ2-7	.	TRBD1	CASSQTGTGFYEQYF	TGTGCCAGCAGTCAAACCGGGACAGGGTTCTACGAGCAGTACTTC
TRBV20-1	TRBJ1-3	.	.	CSARARESSGNTIYF	TGCAGTGCTAGAGCGCGCGAAAGCTCTGGAAACACCATATATTTT
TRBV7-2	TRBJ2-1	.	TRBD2	CASSLMLAGASNEQFF	TGTGCCAGCAGCTTAATGCTAGCGGGAGCTTCAAATGAGCAGTTCTTC
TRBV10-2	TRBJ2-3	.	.	CASSLGSITDTQYF	TGCGCCAGCAGTCTCGGGAGTATCACAGATACGCAGTATTTT
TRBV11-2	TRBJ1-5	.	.	CASSSEGGGQPQHF	TGTGCCAGCAGCTCCGAGGGAGGGGGTCAGCCCCAGCATTTT
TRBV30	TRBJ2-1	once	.	CAWSAAGPTSEQFF	TGTGCCTGGAGTGCCGCCGGGCCCACCAGTGAGCAGTTCTTC
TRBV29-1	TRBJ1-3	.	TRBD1	CSVEAQGAYGNTIYF	TGCAGCGTTGAAGCCCAGGGGGCGTATGGAAACACCATATATTTT
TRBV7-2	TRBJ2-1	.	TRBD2	CASSILAGVTYNEQFF	TGTGCCAGCAGCATACTAGCGGGAGTCACCTACAATGAGCAGTTCTTC
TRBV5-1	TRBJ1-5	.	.	CASSLDGFLGQPQHF	TGCGCCAGCAGCTTGGATGGGTTTTTAGGGCAGCCCCAGCATTTT
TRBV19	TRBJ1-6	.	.	CASSRQGSYNSPLHF	TGTGCCAGTAGTCGGCAGGGATCCTATAATTCACCCCTCCACTTT
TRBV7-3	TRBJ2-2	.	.	CASSLNRVRSTGELFF	TGTGCCAGCAGCTTAAATAGGGTTCGTTCCACCGGGGAGCTGTTTTTT
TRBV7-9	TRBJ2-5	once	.	CASSSVVETQYF	TGTGCCAGCAGCTCAGTGGTGGAGACCCAGTACTTC
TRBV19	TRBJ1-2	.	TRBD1	CASSPPSGTGEGYTF	TGTGCCAGTAGTCCGCCGTCCGGGACAGGGGAGGGCTACACCTTC
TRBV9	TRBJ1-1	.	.	CASSVGSNTEAFF	TGTGCCAGCAGCGTAGGCTCGAACACTGAAGCTTTCTTT
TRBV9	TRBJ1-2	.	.	CASSPSPDEMYGYTF	TGTGCCAGCAGCCCCTCCCCGGACGAGATGTATGGCTACACCTTC
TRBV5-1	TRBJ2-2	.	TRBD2	CASGVAGGPGTGELFF	TGCGCCAGCGGAGTAGCGGGAGGGCCGGGGACCGGGGAGCTGTTTTTT